The clone carrying this T cell receptor (beta chain) was observed at least ten times. Amplification yielded TCR beta CDR3 regions, with RNA transcripts as the source. The TCR CDR3 first-round RT-PCR relied on the HTBI primer set. Each CDR3 protein is one row after TCRdb ran MiXCR on the multiplex PCR reads. In the table there are roughly 530,000 distinct CDR3 sequences, roughly 17% of which are singletons. This specimen belongs to a study of T cells in Graves' hyperthyroidism and ophthalmopathy. The CDR3 extends over 14 amino acids. Looked up from germline, CDR1 is DFQATT and CDR2 is SNEGSKA (reference sequence). V was pared by 6 bases and J by 4 bases, with 10 bases of the junction left unmatched.

The rearrangement links TRBV20-1 to TRBJ1-1; 8 nucleotides match TRBD1. The origin of this receptor is a woman under 30 with Graves' ophthalmopathy. The sequenced sample consisted of blood. In DNA form, the CDR3 reads TGCAGTGCCGCCCCCCTACAGGGGGTCACTGAAGCTTTCTTT. Its protein is CSAAPLQGVTEAFF.